What follows describes a single T cell receptor (beta chain). The source of the sample is a study of T cell responses to AZD1222 COVID-19 vaccine. Germline V gives CDR1 MDHEN, CDR2 SYDVKM. Trimming left V 10 bases short and J 4 bases short, with 26 bases between. This CDR3 spans 17 amino acids. Clones were sequenced by immunoSEQ multiplex PCR, and TCRdb holds only the in-frame ones, with some missing. The data show 120,000 or so clones, 85% to 90% seen once. The receptor's source is an adult who received the AZD1222 COVID-19 vaccine. The genes are TRBV28 and TRBJ1-3; possibly TRBD1 for D (6 bases). The material was peripheral blood, obtained 28 days after the second AZD1222 dose. The CDR3 DNA is TGTGCCATCAGGGGTTCGCTGGTACGTTCTGCCGGAAACACCATATATTTT. This translates into CAIRGSLVRSAGNTIYF.